This T cell receptor beta chain was profiled in a study of blood T cells in healthy people across ages. Study observations and caveats: The authors considered diversity estimates from one million T cells to be underestimates.

Per germline, CDR1 MNHEY and CDR2 SVGAGI. The CDR3 consists of 14 residues. With 4 bases removed from V and 5 bases from J, the gap between germline ends came to 12 bases. Concerning this clonotype itself: Its cognate antigen is unknown.

Primers used in a second PCR of about 6 to 11 cycles were a sample-barcoded 5' primer and a J-beta primer mix. Every molecule of cDNA carried a tag from a template-switch adaptor with 12 random nucleotides. TCRdb reprocessed the 5' RACE reads with MiXCR, giving one entry per CDR3 protein. The data hold some 760,000 distinct CDR3 sequences, with roughly 25% observed a single time. The data were also submitted as part of a second study, on T cells of mothers and their children. According to that study: Healthy Caucasian mothers, a few in number, and their six children were the donors.

The sample comprised blood. The chain links TRBV6-5 to TRBJ2-1; D unresolved. The TCR originated in a boy aged 5 to 17 in good health. DNA for the CDR3: TGTGCCAGCAGTTCGCACCGGGCCAACAATGAGCAGTTCTTC. It specifies CASSSHRANNEQFF.